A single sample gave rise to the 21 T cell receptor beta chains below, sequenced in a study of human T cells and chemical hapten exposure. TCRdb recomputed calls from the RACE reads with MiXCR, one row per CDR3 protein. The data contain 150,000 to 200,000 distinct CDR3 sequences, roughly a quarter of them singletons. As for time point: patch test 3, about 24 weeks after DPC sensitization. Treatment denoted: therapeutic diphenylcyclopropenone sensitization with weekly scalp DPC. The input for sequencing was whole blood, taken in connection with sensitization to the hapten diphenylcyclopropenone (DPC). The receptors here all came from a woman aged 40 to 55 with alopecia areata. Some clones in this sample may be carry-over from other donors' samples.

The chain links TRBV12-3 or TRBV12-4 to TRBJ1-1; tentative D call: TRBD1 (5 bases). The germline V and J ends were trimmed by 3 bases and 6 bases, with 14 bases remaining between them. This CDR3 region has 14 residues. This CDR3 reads CASSFMGDRAEAFF. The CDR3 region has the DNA TGTGCCAGCAGTTTTATGGGGGATCGCGCTGAAGCTTTCTTT.

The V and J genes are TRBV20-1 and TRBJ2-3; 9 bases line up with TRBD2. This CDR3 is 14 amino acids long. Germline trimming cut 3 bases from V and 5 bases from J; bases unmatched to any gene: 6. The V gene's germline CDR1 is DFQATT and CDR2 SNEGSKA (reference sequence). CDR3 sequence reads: CSASPGLAIDTQYF. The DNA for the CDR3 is TGCAGTGCTAGTCCGGGACTAGCTATAGATACGCAGTATTTT.

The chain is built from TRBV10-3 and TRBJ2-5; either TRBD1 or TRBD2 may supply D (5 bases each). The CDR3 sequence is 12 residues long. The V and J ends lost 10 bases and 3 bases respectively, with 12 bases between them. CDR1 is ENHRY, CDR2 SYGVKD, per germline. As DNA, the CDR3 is TGTGCCACTATGGGACCGGAAGAGACCCAGTACTTC. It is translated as CATMGPEETQYF.

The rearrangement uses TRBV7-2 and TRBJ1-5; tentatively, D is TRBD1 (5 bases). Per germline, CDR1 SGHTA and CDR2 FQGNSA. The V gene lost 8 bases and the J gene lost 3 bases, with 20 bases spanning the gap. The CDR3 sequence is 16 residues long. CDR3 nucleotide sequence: TGTGCCAGCGGCGAGAGCCGGGGGAACGTCAATCAGCCCCAGCATTTT. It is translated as CASGESRGNVNQPQHF. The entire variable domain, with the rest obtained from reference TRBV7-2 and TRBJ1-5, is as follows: GAGVSQSPSNKVTEKGKDVELRCDPISGHTALYWYRQSLGQGLEFLIYFQGNSAPDKSGLPSDRFSAERTGGSVSTLTIQRTQQEDSAVYLCASGESRGNVNQPQHFGDGTRLSIL.

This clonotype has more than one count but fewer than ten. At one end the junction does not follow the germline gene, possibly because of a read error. CDR3 coding DNA: TGCAGTGGTAGAGCGGGAGAATACGAGCAGTACTTC. Its translation is CSGRAGEYEQYF. J is TRBJ2-7 and V is TRBV20-1; TRBD2 matches 8 bases. This CDR3 spans 12 amino acids. Germline CDR1 reads DFQATT; CDR2 reads SNEGSKA (reference sequence).

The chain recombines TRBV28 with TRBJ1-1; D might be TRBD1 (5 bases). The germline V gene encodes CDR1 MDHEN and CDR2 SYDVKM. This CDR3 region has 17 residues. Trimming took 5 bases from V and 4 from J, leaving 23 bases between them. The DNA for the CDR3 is TGTGCCAGCAGTCCATCGCCGTCTCAGGGAAGGTCCACTGAAGCTTTCTTT. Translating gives CASSPSPSQGRSTEAFF.

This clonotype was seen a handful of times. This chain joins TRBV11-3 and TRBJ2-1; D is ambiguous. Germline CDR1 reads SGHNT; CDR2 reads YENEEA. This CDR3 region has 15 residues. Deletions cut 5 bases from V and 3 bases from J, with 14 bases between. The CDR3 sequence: CASSVTGPFYNEQFF. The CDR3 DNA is TGTGCCAGCAGCGTAACCGGGCCGTTCTACAATGAGCAGTTCTTC.

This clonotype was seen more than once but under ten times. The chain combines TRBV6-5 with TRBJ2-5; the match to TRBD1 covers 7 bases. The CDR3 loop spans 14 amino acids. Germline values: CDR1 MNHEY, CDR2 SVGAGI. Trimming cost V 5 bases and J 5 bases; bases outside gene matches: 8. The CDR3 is CASSAITGEETQYF. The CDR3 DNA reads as TGTGCCAGCAGTGCTATCACAGGGGAGGAGACCCAGTACTTC.

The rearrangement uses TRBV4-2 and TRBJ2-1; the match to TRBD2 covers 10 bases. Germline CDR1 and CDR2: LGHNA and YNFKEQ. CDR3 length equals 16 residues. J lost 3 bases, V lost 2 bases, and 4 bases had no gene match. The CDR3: CASSQTGTSVYNEQFF. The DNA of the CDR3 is TGTGCCAGCAGCCAAACCGGGACTAGCGTCTACAATGAGCAGTTCTTC.

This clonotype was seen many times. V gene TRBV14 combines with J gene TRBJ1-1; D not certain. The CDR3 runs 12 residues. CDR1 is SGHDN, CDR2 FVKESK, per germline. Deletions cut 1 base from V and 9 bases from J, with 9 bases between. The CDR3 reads CASSQVPTQAFF. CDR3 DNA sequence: TGTGCCAGCAGCCAAGTCCCGACCCAAGCTTTCTTT.

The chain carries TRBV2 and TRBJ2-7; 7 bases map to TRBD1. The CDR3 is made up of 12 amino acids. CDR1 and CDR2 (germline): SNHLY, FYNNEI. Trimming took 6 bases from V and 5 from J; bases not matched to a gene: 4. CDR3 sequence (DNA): TGTGCCAGCAGGGGGGACAGCCACGAGCAGTACTTC. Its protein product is CASRGDSHEQYF.

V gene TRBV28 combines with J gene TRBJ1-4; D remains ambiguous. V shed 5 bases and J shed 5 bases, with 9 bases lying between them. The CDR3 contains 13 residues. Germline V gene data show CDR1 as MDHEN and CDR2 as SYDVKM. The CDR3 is CASSPVMNEKLFF. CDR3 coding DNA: TGTGCCAGCAGTCCAGTAATGAATGAAAAACTGTTTTTT.

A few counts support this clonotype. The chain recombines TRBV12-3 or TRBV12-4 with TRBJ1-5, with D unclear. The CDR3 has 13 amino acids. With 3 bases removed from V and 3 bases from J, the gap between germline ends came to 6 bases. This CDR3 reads CASSLGNNQPQHF. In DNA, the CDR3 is TGTGCCAGCAGTTTGGGTAACAATCAGCCCCAGCATTTT.

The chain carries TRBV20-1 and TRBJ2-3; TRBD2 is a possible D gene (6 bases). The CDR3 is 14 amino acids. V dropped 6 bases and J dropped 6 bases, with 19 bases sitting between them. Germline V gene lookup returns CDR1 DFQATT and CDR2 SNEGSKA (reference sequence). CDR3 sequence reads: CSADRGHLADTQYF. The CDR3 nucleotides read TGCAGTGCCGACCGGGGTCATCTAGCGGATACGCAGTATTTT.

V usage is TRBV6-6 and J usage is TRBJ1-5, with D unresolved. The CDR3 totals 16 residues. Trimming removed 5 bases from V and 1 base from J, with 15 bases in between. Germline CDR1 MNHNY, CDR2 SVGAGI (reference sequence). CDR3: CASSLTGRISNQPQHF. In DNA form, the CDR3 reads TGTGCCAGCAGTCTGACCGGACGGATAAGCAATCAGCCCCAGCATTTT.

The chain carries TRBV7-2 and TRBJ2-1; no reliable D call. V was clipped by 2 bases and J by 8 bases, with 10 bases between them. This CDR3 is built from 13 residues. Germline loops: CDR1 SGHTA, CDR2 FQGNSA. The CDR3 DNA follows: TGTGCCAGCAGCTTACCTGTTAGGGATGAGCAGTTCTTC. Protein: CASSLPVRDEQFF.

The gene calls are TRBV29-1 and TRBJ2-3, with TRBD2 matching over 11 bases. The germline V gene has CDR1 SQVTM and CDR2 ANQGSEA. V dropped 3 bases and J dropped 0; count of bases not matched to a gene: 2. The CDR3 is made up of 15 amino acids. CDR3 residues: CSVDRTSGSTDTQYF. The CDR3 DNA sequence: TGCAGCGTTGACCGGACTAGCGGGAGCACAGATACGCAGTATTTT.

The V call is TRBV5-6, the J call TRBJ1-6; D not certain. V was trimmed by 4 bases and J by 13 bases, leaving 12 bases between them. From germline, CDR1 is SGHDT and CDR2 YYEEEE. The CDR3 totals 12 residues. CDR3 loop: CASSPTLGPLHF. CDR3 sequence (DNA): TGTGCCAGCAGCCCTACTCTAGGGCCCCTCCACTTT.

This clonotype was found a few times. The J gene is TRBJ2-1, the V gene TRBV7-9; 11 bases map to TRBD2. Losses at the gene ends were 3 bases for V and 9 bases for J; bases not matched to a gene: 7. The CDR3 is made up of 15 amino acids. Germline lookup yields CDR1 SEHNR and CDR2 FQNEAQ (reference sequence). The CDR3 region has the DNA TGTGCCAGCAGCTTTAGCGGGAGGGCCGTTGGTGAGCAGTTCTTC. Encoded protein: CASSFSGRAVGEQFF.

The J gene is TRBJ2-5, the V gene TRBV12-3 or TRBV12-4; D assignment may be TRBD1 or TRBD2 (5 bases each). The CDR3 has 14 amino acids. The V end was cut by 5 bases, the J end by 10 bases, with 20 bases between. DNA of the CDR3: TGTGCCAGCAGTCCTAGGGACGGCGTTTCTGGCCAGTACTTC. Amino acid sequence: CASSPRDGVSGQYF.

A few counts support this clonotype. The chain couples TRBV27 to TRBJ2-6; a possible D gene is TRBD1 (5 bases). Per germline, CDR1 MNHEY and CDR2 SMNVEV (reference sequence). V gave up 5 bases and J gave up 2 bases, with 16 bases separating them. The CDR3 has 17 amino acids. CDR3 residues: CASSGALDRTGANVLTF. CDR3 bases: TGTGCCAGCAGTGGTGCCTTAGACAGAACTGGGGCCAACGTCCTGACTTTC. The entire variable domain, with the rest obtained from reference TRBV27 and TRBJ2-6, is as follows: EAQVTQNPRYLITVTGKKLTVTCSQNMNHEYMSWYRQDPGLGLRQIYYSMNVEVTDKGDVPEGYKVSRKEKRNFPLILESPSPNQTSLYFCASSGALDRTGANVLTFGAGSRLTVL.